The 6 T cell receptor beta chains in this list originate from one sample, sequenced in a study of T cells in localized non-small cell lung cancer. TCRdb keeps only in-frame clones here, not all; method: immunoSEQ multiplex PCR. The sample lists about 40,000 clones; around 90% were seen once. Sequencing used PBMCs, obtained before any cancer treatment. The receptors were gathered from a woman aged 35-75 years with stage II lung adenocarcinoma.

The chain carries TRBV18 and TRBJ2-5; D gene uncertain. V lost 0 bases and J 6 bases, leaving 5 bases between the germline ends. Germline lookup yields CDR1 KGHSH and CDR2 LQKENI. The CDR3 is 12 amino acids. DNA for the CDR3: TGTGCCAGCTCACCACCCGGTCAGACCCAGTACTTC. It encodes CASSPPGQTQYF.

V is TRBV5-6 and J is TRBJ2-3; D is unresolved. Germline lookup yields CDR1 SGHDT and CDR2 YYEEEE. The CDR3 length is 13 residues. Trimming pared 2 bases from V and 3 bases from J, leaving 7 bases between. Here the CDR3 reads CASSFGRTDTQYF. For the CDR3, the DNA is TGTGCCAGCAGCTTTGGTCGTACAGATACGCAGTATTTT.

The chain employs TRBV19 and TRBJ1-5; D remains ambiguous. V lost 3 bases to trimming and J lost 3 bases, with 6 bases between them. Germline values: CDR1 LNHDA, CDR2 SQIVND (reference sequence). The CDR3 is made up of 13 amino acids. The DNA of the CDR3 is TGTGCCAGTAGTATGCAGGACAATCAGCCCCAGCATTTT. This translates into CASSMQDNQPQHF.

DNA for the CDR3: TGCGCCAGCAGCTTGAGTAGACAGGGTGGGAGTCGGGAGACCCAGTACTTC. This sequence encodes CASSLSRQGGSRETQYF. The genes are TRBV5-1 and TRBJ2-5; 7 nucleotides align to TRBD1. The V gene's germline CDR1 is SGHRS and CDR2 YFSETQ. Germline trimming cut 1 base from V and 5 bases from J; bases unmatched to any gene: 14. The CDR3 totals 17 residues.

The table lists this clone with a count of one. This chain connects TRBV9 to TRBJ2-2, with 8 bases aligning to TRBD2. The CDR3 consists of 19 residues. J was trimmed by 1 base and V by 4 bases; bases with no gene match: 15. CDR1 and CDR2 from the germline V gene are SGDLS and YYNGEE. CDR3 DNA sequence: TGTGCCAGCAGCTTGGGACTAGTAGGGGGAGATGGGAACACCGGGGAGCTGTTTTTT. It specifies CASSLGLVGGDGNTGELFF.

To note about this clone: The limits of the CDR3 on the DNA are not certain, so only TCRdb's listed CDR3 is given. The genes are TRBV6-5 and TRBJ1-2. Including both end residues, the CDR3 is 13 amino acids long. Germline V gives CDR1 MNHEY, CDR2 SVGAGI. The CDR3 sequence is CASSSSHLYGYTF.